These T cell receptor beta chains were read from a single sample in a study of CD8+ T cells in alopecia areata. Sequencing was performed with immunoSEQ multiplex PCR; in TCRdb, only in-frame clones are kept and a portion is missing. The profile covers 120,000 or so clones, with about 51% appearing a single time and about 10% taken by the ten largest. Source material: NKG2D-low CD8+ T cells sorted from blood. Source of these receptors: a human donor with alopecia areata. The CDR3 runs from the conserved cysteine through the conserved F or W. The order of the fields is CDR3 length, clone size, J gene, V gene, D gene, CDR3 DNA, CDR3 protein. D genes are given only for firm matches. Size tells how often a clone was seen (once, few, many) or the class of an expanded clone, and some rows leave it out.

len: 16
abundance: -
j_gene: TRBJ2-7
v_gene: TRBV4-1
d_gene: -
CDR3nt: TGCGCCAGCAGCCAAGACGGGCAGCCAACCTCCTACGAGCAGTACTTC
CDR3aa: CASSQDGQPTSYEQYF

len: 14
abundance: few
j_gene: TRBJ2-7
v_gene: TRBV4-2
d_gene: -
CDR3nt: TGTGCCAGCAGCCCCAGCCCCGCCGGGTACGAGCAGTACTTC
CDR3aa: CASSPSPAGYEQYF

len: 14
abundance: few
j_gene: TRBJ2-1
v_gene: TRBV27
d_gene: TRBD2
CDR3nt: TGTGCCAGCAGTTTATTGGGAGGGTCCCATGAGCAGTTCTTC
CDR3aa: CASSLLGGSHEQFF

len: 16
abundance: once
j_gene: TRBJ2-1
v_gene: TRBV5-1
d_gene: TRBD1
CDR3nt: TGCGCCAGCAGCTGGACGACAGGGACCTCCTACAATGAGCAGTTCTTC
CDR3aa: CASSWTTGTSYNEQFF

len: 13
abundance: few
j_gene: TRBJ2-7
v_gene: TRBV5-1
d_gene: -
CDR3nt: TGCGCCAGCAGCTGGGAAAGAGGGAGCGAGCAGTACTTC
CDR3aa: CASSWERGSEQYF

len: 11
abundance: -
j_gene: TRBJ2-5
v_gene: TRBV6-5
d_gene: -
CDR3nt: TGTGCCAGCGGGGGAACGGAGACCCAGTACTTC
CDR3aa: CASGGTETQYF

len: 11
abundance: few
j_gene: TRBJ2-4
v_gene: TRBV19
d_gene: -
CDR3nt: TGTGCCAGTAGTCAATTAGGCATTCAGTACTTC
CDR3aa: CASSQLGIQYF

len: 12
abundance: few
j_gene: TRBJ2-2
v_gene: TRBV30
d_gene: -
CDR3nt: TGTGCCTGGAGCGCTGGCACCGGGGAGCTGTTTTTT
CDR3aa: CAWSAGTGELFF

len: 15
abundance: -
j_gene: TRBJ1-2
v_gene: TRBV30
d_gene: -
CDR3nt: TGTGCCTGGAGTGGGGGGACCAACACTGCCTATGGCTACACCTTC
CDR3aa: CAWSGGTNTAYGYTF

len: 13
abundance: -
j_gene: TRBJ1-2
v_gene: TRBV29-1
d_gene: TRBD1
CDR3nt: TGCAGCGTTCCGGGACAGGGAAACTATGGCTACACCTTC
CDR3aa: CSVPGQGNYGYTF

len: 15
abundance: -
j_gene: TRBJ2-1
v_gene: TRBV29-1
d_gene: -
CDR3nt: TGCAGCGTTGAAGCGGAAGGACAGCAGTACAATGAGCAGTTCTTC
CDR3aa: CSVEAEGQQYNEQFF

len: 16
abundance: few
j_gene: TRBJ2-3
v_gene: TRBV29-1
d_gene: TRBD1
CDR3nt: TGCAGCGTTGAAGATCTTAGGGACAGGGCCTCAGATACGCAGTATTTT
CDR3aa: CSVEDLRDRASDTQYF

len: 14
abundance: -
j_gene: TRBJ2-7
v_gene: TRBV27
d_gene: TRBD2
CDR3nt: TGTGCCAGCAGTCCTGGACTAGCGGGAGGGGAGCAGTACTTC
CDR3aa: CASSPGLAGGEQYF

len: 15
abundance: -
j_gene: TRBJ2-7
v_gene: TRBV30
d_gene: TRBD2
CDR3nt: TGTGCCTGGAGTGGCCTGACGGGGGGCTCCTACGAGCAGTACTTC
CDR3aa: CAWSGLTGGSYEQYF

len: 12
abundance: -
j_gene: TRBJ2-3
v_gene: TRBV6-5
d_gene: -
CDR3nt: TGTGCCAGCAGTTCAACGTCGGATACGCAGTATTTT
CDR3aa: CASSSTSDTQYF

len: 15
abundance: -
j_gene: TRBJ2-7
v_gene: TRBV11-2
d_gene: TRBD1
CDR3nt: TGTGCCAGCAGCTTGGCAGGGGGCTCTAGCTACGAGCAGTACTTC
CDR3aa: CASSLAGGSSYEQYF

len: 11
abundance: few
j_gene: TRBJ2-1
v_gene: TRBV19
d_gene: -
CDR3nt: TGTGCCAGTATCCGCGGTAATGAGCAGTTCTTC
CDR3aa: CASIRGNEQFF

len: 13
abundance: -
j_gene: TRBJ1-5
v_gene: TRBV29-1
d_gene: -
CDR3nt: TGCAGCGTTGTGACAGCCAGCAATCAGCCCCAGCATTTT
CDR3aa: CSVVTASNQPQHF

len: 14
abundance: -
j_gene: TRBJ1-1
v_gene: TRBV10-3
d_gene: -
CDR3nt: TGTGCCATCAGTGAGCCCACTAAGGGGACTGAGGCTTTCTTT
CDR3aa: CAISEPTKGTEAFF

len: 13
abundance: -
j_gene: TRBJ2-7
v_gene: TRBV29-1
d_gene: -
CDR3nt: TGCAGCGTTGAAGGCCAGTACTCCTACGAGCAGTACTTC
CDR3aa: CSVEGQYSYEQYF

len: 12
abundance: -
j_gene: TRBJ2-1
v_gene: TRBV5-6
d_gene: TRBD2
CDR3nt: TGTGCCAGCAGCTCAGGACTAGCTTCGTCGTTCTTC
CDR3aa: CASSSGLASSFF

len: 13
abundance: -
j_gene: TRBJ2-3
v_gene: TRBV29-1
d_gene: TRBD2
CDR3nt: TGCAGCGTTCCCGACGAGCGGGGGGATACGCAGTATTTT
CDR3aa: CSVPDERGDTQYF

len: 14
abundance: -
j_gene: TRBJ1-2
v_gene: TRBV29-1
d_gene: TRBD1
CDR3nt: TGCAGCGTTCCCTACACAGGGGGCGACTATGGCTACACCTTC
CDR3aa: CSVPYTGGDYGYTF

len: 13
abundance: -
j_gene: TRBJ1-6
v_gene: TRBV7-6
d_gene: TRBD1
CDR3nt: TGTGCCAGCAGCGGTCAGGGGGCATCACCCCTCCACTTT
CDR3aa: CASSGQGASPLHF

len: 13
abundance: -
j_gene: TRBJ2-3
v_gene: TRBV7-2
d_gene: -
CDR3nt: TGTGCCAGCAGCTTAGAACTCCCTGAGACGCAGTATTTT
CDR3aa: CASSLELPETQYF

len: 17
abundance: once
j_gene: TRBJ2-3
v_gene: TRBV27
d_gene: TRBD2
CDR3nt: TGTGCCAGCAGTTACTCGACTAGCGGGGGGCCTACAGATACGCAGTATTTT
CDR3aa: CASSYSTSGGPTDTQYF

len: 14
abundance: -
j_gene: TRBJ1-1
v_gene: TRBV15
d_gene: -
CDR3nt: TGTGCCACCAGCAGAGTATCGGAAAACACTGAAGCTTTCTTT
CDR3aa: CATSRVSENTEAFF

len: 14
abundance: few
j_gene: TRBJ2-2
v_gene: TRBV29-1
d_gene: TRBD2
CDR3nt: TGCAGCGTTGATACTAGCGGAAACACCGGGGAGCTGTTTTTT
CDR3aa: CSVDTSGNTGELFF

len: 11
abundance: once
j_gene: TRBJ1-6
v_gene: TRBV2
d_gene: -
CDR3nt: TGTGCCAGCAGTAAGGGACAACCCCTCCACTTT
CDR3aa: CASSKGQPLHF

len: 16
abundance: -
j_gene: TRBJ2-3
v_gene: TRBV15
d_gene: TRBD2
CDR3nt: TGTGCCACCAGCAGAAGGAGCGGGAGGGACACAGATACGCAGTATTTT
CDR3aa: CATSRRSGRDTDTQYF

len: 13
abundance: -
j_gene: TRBJ2-5
v_gene: TRBV28
d_gene: -
CDR3nt: TGTGCCAGCAGTGCCGGGGATGGTGAGACCCAGTACTTC
CDR3aa: CASSAGDGETQYF

len: 12
abundance: few
j_gene: TRBJ2-3
v_gene: TRBV29-1
d_gene: -
CDR3nt: TGCAGCGTTGTCGGCGACACAGATACGCAGTATTTT
CDR3aa: CSVVGDTDTQYF

len: 14
abundance: -
j_gene: TRBJ2-5
v_gene: TRBV5-1
d_gene: TRBD2
CDR3nt: TGCGCCAGCAGCTTCGGGGGGGACCAAGAGACCCAGTACTTC
CDR3aa: CASSFGGDQETQYF

len: 12
abundance: few
j_gene: TRBJ1-1
v_gene: TRBV29-1
d_gene: -
CDR3nt: TGCAGCGTTGAGTTGCTCCCTAACGAAGCTTTCTTT
CDR3aa: CSVELLPNEAFF

len: 11
abundance: few
j_gene: TRBJ2-1
v_gene: TRBV28
d_gene: -
CDR3nt: TGTGCCAGCAGTTTTGTTGAGGGGCAGTTCTTC
CDR3aa: CASSFVEGQFF

len: 13
abundance: -
j_gene: TRBJ1-2
v_gene: TRBV30
d_gene: TRBD1
CDR3nt: TGTGCCCAACGTCCTGGGACAGCCTATGGCTACACCTTC
CDR3aa: CAQRPGTAYGYTF

len: 8
abundance: few
j_gene: TRBJ2-3
v_gene: TRBV5-1
d_gene: -
CDR3nt: TGCGCCAGAAACGGGGGGTATTTT
CDR3aa: CARNGGYF

len: 13
abundance: -
j_gene: TRBJ2-1
v_gene: TRBV29-1
d_gene: TRBD2
CDR3nt: TGCAGCCCAAGGGGAGGGGAGAACAATGAGCAGTTCTTC
CDR3aa: CSPRGGENNEQFF

len: 14
abundance: -
j_gene: TRBJ2-7
v_gene: TRBV29-1
d_gene: -
CDR3nt: TGCAGCGTTGCAGTAGAGGACAGAACGCACGAGCAGTACTTC
CDR3aa: CSVAVEDRTHEQYF

len: 11
abundance: -
j_gene: TRBJ2-3
v_gene: TRBV9
d_gene: -
CDR3nt: TGTGCCAGCAGCGAGACAGATACGCAGTATTTT
CDR3aa: CASSETDTQYF

len: 16
abundance: -
j_gene: TRBJ2-3
v_gene: TRBV5-6
d_gene: TRBD2
CDR3nt: TGTGCCAGCAGCAAACCAATAGCGGGAGCCTCAGATACGCAGTATTTT
CDR3aa: CASSKPIAGASDTQYF

len: 19
abundance: few
j_gene: TRBJ2-4
v_gene: TRBV23-1
d_gene: TRBD2
CDR3nt: TGCGCCAGCTATCCTGGACTAGCGGGGGGGCTTTCGGCCAAAAACATTCAGTACTTC
CDR3aa: CASYPGLAGGLSAKNIQYF

len: 15
abundance: few
j_gene: TRBJ2-3
v_gene: TRBV28
d_gene: TRBD2
CDR3nt: TGTGCCAGCAGTTTAAGCTTCGGGGGGTACGGTACGCAGTATTTT
CDR3aa: CASSLSFGGYGTQYF

len: 13
abundance: -
j_gene: TRBJ1-1
v_gene: TRBV9
d_gene: -
CDR3nt: TGTGCCAGCAGCGATGGGGGGCCCCGTGAAACTTTCTTT
CDR3aa: CASSDGGPRETFF

len: 13
abundance: -
j_gene: TRBJ1-1
v_gene: TRBV30
d_gene: -
CDR3nt: TGTGCCTGGAGTGTACCAGGGGCTTGGGAAGCTTTCTTT
CDR3aa: CAWSVPGAWEAFF